The 8 T cell receptor beta chains below all came from one sample that was sequenced in a study of cytomegalovirus exposure and HLA in healthy donors. Vbeta (60) and Jbeta (13) primers were used in the PCR. Assay used: immunoSEQ multiplex PCR; TCRdb lists only in-frame clones, some missing. The table has 150,000 to 200,000 clones, 77% seen once; the top ten hold approximately 1.5%. The specimen sequenced was PBMCs. All receptors come from a woman in her thirties in good health and CMV-seropositive.

The chain employs TRBV7-2 and TRBJ2-3, with 11 bases that match TRBD2. This CDR3 spans 15 amino acids. Germline-derived CDR1 and CDR2 are SGHTA and FQGNSA. J was trimmed by 2 bases and V by 5 bases; bases with no gene match: 3. CDR3 loop: CASSRTSGYTDTQYF. The CDR3 nucleotides are TGTGCCAGCAGCCGGACTAGCGGGTACACAGATACGCAGTATTTT.

The CDR3 sequence is CASSLQGAAVGTEAFF. The CDR3 DNA reads as TGCGCCAGCAGCTTACAGGGGGCGGCGGTAGGCACTGAAGCTTTCTTT. This sequence joins TRBV5-1 and TRBJ1-1; 9 bases match TRBD1. Trimming cost V 2 bases and J 4 bases; bases outside gene matches: 9. The CDR3 contains 16 residues. The V gene's germline CDR1 is SGHRS and CDR2 YFSETQ. The full variable domain, in which reference TRBV5-1 and TRBJ1-1 provide the parts outside the CDR3, is KAGVTQTPRYLIKTRGQQVTLSCSPISGHRSVSWYQQTPGQGLQFLFEYFSETQRNKGNFPGRFSGRQFSNSRSEMNVSTLELGDSALYLCASSLQGAAVGTEAFFGQGTRLTVV.

The chain joins TRBV6-5 to TRBJ2-2; TRBD1 is a possible D gene (6 bases). Trimming pared 2 bases from V and 4 bases from J, leaving 11 bases between. The CDR3 loop spans 15 amino acids. CDR1 and CDR2 (germline): MNHEY, SVGAGI. In nucleotides, the CDR3 is TGTGCCAGCAGTTACGCCAGGGGTCTCACCGGGGAGCTGTTTTTT. Translated, it gives CASSYARGLTGELFF.

The V and J genes are TRBV27 and TRBJ1-1; D not resolved. Germline assignment: CDR1 MNHEY and CDR2 SMNVEV (reference sequence). V lost 3 bases and J lost 4, with 12 bases in between. There are 14 residues in the CDR3. The CDR3 sequence is CASSFDTRGTEAFF. In nucleotides, the CDR3 is TGTGCCAGCAGTTTTGACACCCGGGGCACTGAAGCTTTCTTT.

J is TRBJ2-3 and V is TRBV7-2; D gene uncertain. The CDR3 has 12 residues. Trimming pared 4 bases from V and 7 bases from J, leaving 9 bases between. CDR1 and CDR2 (germline): SGHTA, FQGNSA. Written as DNA, the CDR3 is TGTGCCAGCAGCTCCCCGAAGCATACGCAGTATTTT. Its translation: CASSSPKHTQYF.

This clone turned up a few times. This sequence joins TRBV7-9 and TRBJ2-7, with D uncertain. The V end lost 2 bases, the J end lost 5 bases, and 10 bases lay between the germline ends. Germline V gene lookup returns CDR1 SEHNR and CDR2 FQNEAQ (reference sequence). The CDR3 has 13 residues. The CDR3 loop is CASSLSTSDEQYF. Written as DNA, the CDR3 is TGTGCCAGCAGCTTATCGACTTCCGACGAGCAGTACTTC.

CDR3 bases: TGTGCCAGCAGTGCTTCAACCGGGACAGCTACCTACGAGCAGTACTTC. It encodes CASSASTGTATYEQYF. This chain uses TRBV6-4 with TRBJ2-7, with 7 bases aligning to TRBD1. This CDR3 region has 16 residues. Trimming removed 4 bases from V and 2 bases from J; junction bases left unmatched: 11. Germline-derived CDR1 and CDR2 are MRHNA and SNTAGT.

The gene calls are TRBV5-6 and TRBJ1-3, with D tentatively TRBD1 (5 bases). The CDR3 has 16 residues. Germline CDR1 and CDR2: SGHDT and YYEEEE. V lost 0 bases, J lost 1 base, and 11 bases lay in between. The CDR3 coding sequence is TGTGCCAGCAGCTTGGGGATTCAGGGATCTGGAAACACCATATATTTT. This sequence encodes CASSLGIQGSGNTIYF.